Shown below are 10 T cell receptor beta chains from a single sample sequenced in a study of cytomegalovirus exposure and HLA in healthy donors. The PCR used 60 Vbeta and 13 Jbeta primers. Repertoires were generated with immunoSEQ multiplex PCR, while TCRdb's copy carries only in-frame clones and drops some. The table includes over 85,000 clones, approximately 80% detected once. The sequencing sample was made of PBMCs. Receptor source: a male donor in good health and CMV-seropositive.

The CDR3 DNA follows: TGTGCCAGCGTAATCCCGGGACTCTACAATGAGCAGTTCTTC. It is translated as CASVIPGLYNEQFF. The rearrangement uses TRBV28 and TRBJ2-1; possibly TRBD2 for D (6 bases). Germline V gives CDR1 MDHEN, CDR2 SYDVKM. CDR3 length equals 14 residues. The germline V and J ends were trimmed by 8 bases and 3 bases, with 14 bases remaining between them.

The V gene is TRBV18, the J gene TRBJ2-3; 8 bases are a match to TRBD2. V gave up 1 base and J gave up 4 bases; unmatched junction bases: 7. The CDR3 contains 16 residues. In germline, CDR1 is KGHSH, CDR2 LQKENI. The CDR3 bases are TGTGCCAGCTCACCACAGGGCGCGGGAGGTCCAGATACGCAGTATTTT. It specifies CASSPQGAGGPDTQYF.

This clone occurred a few times. The genes are TRBV29-1 and TRBJ2-3, with 8 bases aligning to TRBD2. V lost 8 bases, J lost 4 bases, and 14 bases stayed unmatched. CDR3 length: 15 residues. Germline V CDR1 and CDR2: SQVTM, ANQGSEA. Written as DNA, the CDR3 is TGCAGCCCTATCACTCAAAGCGGGAGATCAGATACGCAGTATTTT. As protein: CSPITQSGRSDTQYF.

The chain links TRBV29-1 to TRBJ1-5, with a possible D match to TRBD1 (6 bases). This CDR3 contains 13 residues. V gave up 5 bases and J gave up 8 bases, with 16 bases separating them. Germline lookup yields CDR1 SQVTM and CDR2 ANQGSEA. CDR3 coding DNA: TGCAGCGTTCAAAGAGGGGGTAGGGAGCCCCAGCATTTT. This encodes CSVQRGGREPQHF.

This clone came up once. The genes are TRBV21-1 and TRBJ2-7; the table's D call of TRBD2 was not tested on the DNA. TRBV21-1 is a listed pseudogene. The CDR3 totals 17 residues. CDR3 nucleotides: TGTGCCAGCAGCTTTAAGGGGACTAGCTCAATCTCCTACGAGCAGTACTTC. Its translation is CASSFKGTSSISYEQYF.

The gene calls are TRBV29-1 and TRBJ1-1; 7 bases agree with TRBD1. CDR1 is SQVTM and CDR2 is ANQGSEA in the germline V gene. The length of the CDR3 is 15 residues. V dropped 2 bases and J dropped 0; count of bases not matched to a gene: 6. The CDR3 reads CSVESGQFMNTEAFF. CDR3 sequence (DNA): TGCAGCGTTGAATCGGGACAGTTCATGAACACTGAAGCTTTCTTT.

This chain links TRBV4-3 with TRBJ2-1; D is perhaps TRBD2 (5 bases). This CDR3 region has 14 residues. V gave up 4 bases and J gave up 0 bases, with 7 bases separating them. CDR1 is LGHNA, CDR2 YSLEER, per germline. The chain's CDR3 is CASSPGGSYNEQFF. The CDR3 nucleotides read TGCGCCAGCAGCCCTGGAGGCTCCTACAATGAGCAGTTCTTC.

This clone was counted between two and nine times. The CDR3 DNA sequence: TGTGCCAGCAGTTACTCCACCTACGAGCAGTACTTC. Residues: CASSYSTYEQYF. This chain uses TRBV6-6 with TRBJ2-7; no clear D. Germline V gives CDR1 MNHNY, CDR2 SVGAGI (reference sequence). V was cut by 0 bases and J by 2 bases, with 2 bases left in between. This CDR3 region has 12 residues.

This clone was counted only a few times. The chain uses TRBV7-8 and TRBJ2-1, with 8 bases lining up with TRBD1. Trimming at V came to 9 bases and at J to 1 base, leaving 5 bases not matched to a gene. The CDR3 is 14 residues long. Germline V gene lookup returns CDR1 SGHVS and CDR2 FQNEAQ. This CDR3 is CASLTGGSYNEQFF. The DNA for the CDR3 is TGTGCCAGTTTAACAGGGGGTTCCTACAATGAGCAGTTCTTC.

This chain links TRBV9 with TRBJ2-1; perhaps TRBD2 as D (6 bases). The CDR3 consists of 17 residues. Trimming took 0 bases from V and 5 from J, leaving 18 bases between them. Germline values: CDR1 SGDLS, CDR2 YYNGEE. The DNA of the CDR3 is TGTGCCAGCAGCGTAGGATTGAAGGCTAGCGAACACAATGAGCAGTTCTTC. Translating it yields CASSVGLKASEHNEQFF.